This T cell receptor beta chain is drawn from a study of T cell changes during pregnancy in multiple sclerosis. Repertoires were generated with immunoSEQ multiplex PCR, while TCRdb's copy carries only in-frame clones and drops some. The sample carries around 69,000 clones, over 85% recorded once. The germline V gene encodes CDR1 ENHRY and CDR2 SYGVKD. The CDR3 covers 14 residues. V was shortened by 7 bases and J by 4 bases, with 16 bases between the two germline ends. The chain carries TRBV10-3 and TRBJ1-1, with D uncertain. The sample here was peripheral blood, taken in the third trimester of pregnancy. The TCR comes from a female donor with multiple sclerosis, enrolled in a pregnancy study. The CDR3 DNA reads TGTGCCATCACTCAGAGGGCGGAGTTCACTGAAGCTTTCTTT. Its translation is CAITQRAEFTEAFF.